Listed below are T cell receptor beta chains from one sample, sequenced in a study of T cell repertoires in cytomegalovirus infection. Each CDR3 protein gets one entry after TCRdb re-called the reads with MiXCR. Of hundreds of thousands of distinct CDR3 sequences detected, around 30% appear once; the ten largest clones hold roughly a sixth. Their antigen targets remain unknown. Sequences were derived from cultured PBMCs, sampled from culture after CMV antigen stimulation. These receptors were collected from a human donor in good health (CMV status not recorded). Some clones in this sample may be carry-over from other donors' samples. Each CDR3 is given with its conserved first and last residue. D genes are given only for firm matches. Only part of the rows carry a size: once, few, many, or a class if the clone is expanded.

>-|TRBV7-4|TRBJ1-3|15|-
CASRHQTGRGDTIYF
TGTGCCAGCAGGCATCAGACGGGAAGGGGGGACACCATATATTTT
>-|TRBV24-1|TRBJ2-6|17|few
CATSDPIQGSGANVLTF
TGTGCCACCAGTGATCCTATACAGGGCTCTGGGGCCAACGTCCTGACTTTC
>-|TRBV7-6|TRBJ1-1|13|-
CASSSGSESVAFF
TGTGCCAGCAGCTCGGGGAGTGAGAGTGTAGCTTTCTTT
>TRBD2|TRBV6-2/TRBV6-3|TRBJ2-3|15|-
CASSKQAGGTDTQYF
TGTGCCAGCAGTAAGCAAGCGGGAGGGACAGATACGCAGTATTTT
>TRBD1|TRBV7-6|TRBJ2-3|13|many
CASSWTGTNTQYF
TGTGCCAGCAGCTGGACAGGCACCAATACGCAGTATTTT
>TRBD2|TRBV5-6|TRBJ2-5|16|-
CASSKPGLAGKETQYF
TGTGCCAGCAGCAAACCGGGACTAGCGGGAAAAGAGACCCAGTACTTC
>-|TRBV7-2|TRBJ2-6|15|few
CASSLSHSGANVLTF
TGTGCCAGCAGCTTGAGTCACTCTGGGGCCAACGTCCTGACTTTC
>-|TRBV19|TRBJ2-3|15|many
CASSIDGRRTDTQYF
TGTGCCAGTAGTATCGACGGGAGACGCACAGATACGCAGTATTTT
>-|TRBV7-9|TRBJ1-2|13|few
CASSLGTPRGYTF
TGTGCCAGCAGCTTAGGGACGCCGCGCGGCTACACCTTC
>TRBD2|TRBV7-9|TRBJ2-3|15|-
CASSALAGRTDTQYF
TGTGCCAGCAGCGCCTTAGCGGGGCGCACAGATACGCAGTATTTT
>-|TRBV7-2|TRBJ2-7|13|many
CASSLDRRPEQYF
TGTGCCAGCAGCTTAGATCGGCGTCCCGAGCAGTACTTC
>-|TRBV5-1|TRBJ2-2|19|-
CASSLVGGFFYANTGELFF
TGCGCCAGCAGCTTGGTTGGGGGCTTCTTCTACGCGAACACCGGGGAGCTGTTTTTT
>-|TRBV6-1|TRBJ2-5|15|-
CASSPKSGGKETQYF
TGTGCCAGCAGCCCCAAATCTGGAGGGAAAGAGACCCAGTACTTC
>-|TRBV6-2/TRBV6-3|TRBJ2-7|15|-
CASSVAGAFYYEQYF
TGTGCCAGCAGCGTGGCCGGGGCCTTTTACTACGAGCAGTACTTC
>TRBD1|TRBV6-6|TRBJ1-1|17|few
CASSGLPGQGPNTEAFF
TGTGCCAGCAGCGGCCTTCCGGGACAGGGGCCTAACACTGAAGCTTTCTTT
>-|TRBV6-5|TRBJ1-2|14|-
CASKNRAGHYGYTF
TGTGCCAGTAAAAACAGGGCCGGCCACTATGGCTACACCTTC
>-|TRBV27|TRBJ1-1|16|few
CASSFVPRGFGSEAFF
TGTGCCAGCAGTTTTGTCCCCCGGGGGTTTGGGTCTGAAGCTTTCTTT
>TRBD2|TRBV19|TRBJ2-1|20|few
CASSIGTHRTSGRAGNEQFF
TGTGCCAGTAGTATCGGTACGCACAGGACTAGCGGGAGGGCCGGCAATGAGCAGTTCTTC
>-|TRBV29-1|TRBJ2-1|16|-
CSVGQNPGSLYNEQFF
TGCAGCGTTGGCCAAAATCCGGGAAGCTTGTACAATGAGCAGTTCTTC
>-|TRBV7-6|TRBJ2-1|14|-
CASSLVGVLDEQFF
TGTGCCAGCAGCTTAGTAGGGGTGTTGGATGAGCAGTTCTTC
>TRBD2|TRBV5-3|TRBJ2-3|16|-
CASSLGGSGSFDTQYF
TGTGCCAGCAGCCTCGGAGGTAGCGGGAGTTTTGATACGCAGTATTTT
>-|TRBV2|TRBJ2-1|13|few
CASSEVPADEQFF
TGTGCCAGCAGTGAAGTGCCGGCGGATGAGCAGTTCTTC
>-|TRBV2|TRBJ2-4|13|-
CASSEAHGNIQYF
TGTGCCAGCAGTGAAGCGCACGGGAACATTCAGTACTTT
>-|TRBV19|TRBJ1-1|15|few
CASSIIGILNTEAFF
TGTGCCAGTAGTATAATTGGCATCCTAAACACTGAAGCTTTCTTT
>TRBD1|TRBV7-6|TRBJ1-1|14|-
CASSLNRDSAEAFF
TGTGCCAGCAGCCTCAACCGGGACAGTGCTGAAGCTTTCTTT
>-|TRBV4-1|TRBJ2-2|13|few
CAGRDGNTGELFF
TGCGCCGGCCGGGACGGGAACACCGGGGAGCTGTTTTTT
>-|TRBV19|TRBJ1-4|13|-
CASSITGGEKLFF
TGTGCCAGTAGTATAACGGGAGGTGAAAAACTGTTTTTT
>-|TRBV23-1|TRBJ2-7|13|-
CASWTLAAYEQYF
TGCGCCAGCTGGACTCTAGCCGCCTACGAGCAGTACTTC
>TRBD1|TRBV27|TRBJ1-4|15|-
CASSPLQGVGEKLFF
TGTGCCAGCAGTCCCCTTCAGGGGGTGGGTGAAAAACTGTTTTTT
>TRBD2|TRBV29-1|TRBJ2-3|16|-
CSGIPTSGASTDTQYF
TGCAGCGGCATCCCTACTAGCGGGGCTAGCACAGATACGCAGTATTTT
>-|TRBV6-5|TRBJ2-1|18|-
CASSYLIPSASSYNEQFF
TGTGCCAGCAGTTACTTGATCCCTAGCGCAAGCTCCTACAATGAGCAGTTCTTC
>TRBD1|TRBV5-1|TRBJ1-2|13|-
CASSKDRVDGYTF
TGCGCCAGCAGCAAAGACAGGGTTGATGGCTACACCTTC
>-|TRBV5-4|TRBJ2-4|16|-
CASSLQGGLAKNIQYF
TGTGCCAGCAGCTTGCAAGGCGGACTAGCCAAAAACATTCAGTACTTC
>-|TRBV20-1|TRBJ1-2|13|-
CSATGLVNYGYTF
TGCAGTGCCACGGGTCTGGTTAACTATGGCTACACCTTC
>TRBD1|TRBV7-2|TRBJ2-2|15|-
CASSFTGTGAGELFF
TGTGCCAGCAGCTTCACCGGGACAGGGGCCGGGGAGCTGTTTTTT
>TRBD2|TRBV5-4|TRBJ2-7|15|-
CASSLEPGGSYEQYF
TGTGCCAGCAGCTTGGAGCCGGGAGGATCCTACGAGCAGTACTTC
>TRBD2|TRBV3-1|TRBJ2-3|15|few
CAVTHSGRSTDTQYF
TGTGCCGTTACCCATAGCGGGAGAAGCACAGATACGCAGTATTTT
>TRBD1|TRBV29-1|TRBJ2-7|11|-
CSVDRGYEQYF
TGCAGCGTGGACAGGGGCTACGAGCAGTACTTC
>TRBD2|TRBV5-6|TRBJ2-1|16|-
CASSLGNSGRYNEQFF
TGTGCCAGCAGCTTGGGTAATAGCGGGAGGTATAATGAGCAGTTCTTC
>-|TRBV5-6|TRBJ2-1|15|-
CASSLNLRDHNEQFF
TGTGCCAGCAGCTTGAACCTCCGGGACCACAATGAGCAGTTCTTC
>TRBD2|TRBV4-3|TRBJ2-1|13|-
CASSILANNEQFF
TGCGCCAGCAGTATACTAGCGAACAATGAGCAGTTCTTC
>-|TRBV19|TRBJ1-1|14|few
CASSNTGLNTEAFF
TGTGCCAGTAGCAACACAGGGCTGAACACTGAAGCTTTCTTT
>TRBD2|TRBV27|TRBJ2-1|14|few
CASSLSGRLAEQFF
TGTGCCAGCAGTTTATCCGGAAGACTAGCGGAGCAGTTCTTC
>TRBD2|TRBV6-2/TRBV6-3|TRBJ2-1|16|few
CASSQISGSSYNEQFF
TGTGCCAGCAGCCAAATTAGCGGGAGCTCCTACAATGAGCAGTTCTTC
>TRBD1|TRBV7-9|TRBJ1-1|15|few
CASSFRTGANTEAFF
TGTGCCAGCAGCTTCCGGACAGGGGCGAACACTGAAGCTTTCTTT
>-|TRBV19|TRBJ2-1|15|few
CASSNKASSYNEQFF
TGTGCCAGTAGTAATAAGGCCAGCTCCTACAATGAGCAGTTCTTC
>TRBD1|TRBV28|TRBJ2-5|16|few
CASSLPGQGARETQYF
TGTGCCAGCAGTTTACCGGGACAGGGGGCTCGAGAGACCCAGTACTTC
>-|TRBV11-3|TRBJ1-1|11|few
CASSFSHEAFF
TGTGCCAGCAGCTTCTCCCATGAAGCTTTCTTT
>-|TRBV7-9|TRBJ2-5|15|few
CASSVQGSYQETQYF
TGTGCCAGCAGCGTACAGGGCAGTTACCAAGAGACCCAGTACTTC
>TRBD1|TRBV12-3/TRBV12-4|TRBJ1-1|17|-
CASRPPGQGLANTEAFF
TGTGCCAGCAGACCTCCGGGACAGGGACTGGCGAACACTGAAGCTTTCTTT
>-|TRBV30|TRBJ1-6|16|few
CAWSYEEGSYNSPLHF
TGTGCCTGGAGTTATGAGGAGGGCTCCTATAATTCACCCCTCCACTTT
>TRBD2|TRBV20-1|TRBJ2-1|17|once
CRDLPGLAGEFYNEQFF
TGCAGGGACCTACCGGGACTAGCGGGAGAGTTCTACAATGAGCAGTTCTTC